This T cell receptor (beta chain) was captured in a study of shared clonotypes between healthy human individuals. About the research overall: CD4 naive and CD4 memory each took three plates per donor, while CD8 naive took two and CD8 memory one. Overall study results and limits: What naive subsets generally showed was a larger estimated richness than memory subsets showed. Of the naive CD4 clonotypes, roughly 5.2% were shared across several donors.

It was at deep level that the assay was run. Using immunoSEQ multiplex PCR, the repertoire was profiled, and TCRdb retains in-frame clones only, with some absent. The table includes hundreds of thousands of clones, 92% detected once. Concerning this clone: Its specificity is unknown.

V lost 0 bases and J lost 2, with 14 bases in between. CDR3 size: 16 residues. Germline values: CDR1 MGHRA, CDR2 YSYEKL. Naive CD8 cells, CD45RO-negative and positively selected for CCR7, excluded terminally differentiated effector memory CD45RA+ cells. Sample: naive CD8+ T cells sorted from blood. The chain recombines TRBV4-1 with TRBJ2-7; D is perhaps TRBD1 (6 bases). The receptor was isolated from a man aged 25 to 40 in good health. The CDR3 region is CASSQEWTVRTYEQYF. CDR3 nucleotide sequence: TGCGCCAGCAGCCAAGAGTGGACAGTCAGAACCTACGAGCAGTACTTC.